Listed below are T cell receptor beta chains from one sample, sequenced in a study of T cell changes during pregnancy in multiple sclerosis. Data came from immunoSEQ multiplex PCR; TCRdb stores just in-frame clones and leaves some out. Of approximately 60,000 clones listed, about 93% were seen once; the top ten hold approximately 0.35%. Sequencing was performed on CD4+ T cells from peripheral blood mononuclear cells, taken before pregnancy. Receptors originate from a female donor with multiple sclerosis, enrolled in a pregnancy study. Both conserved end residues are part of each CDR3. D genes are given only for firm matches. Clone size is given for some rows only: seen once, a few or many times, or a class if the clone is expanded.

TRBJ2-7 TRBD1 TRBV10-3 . TGTGCCATCAGTGACACCGGGACAGGGGTCTCCTACGAGCAGTACTTC CAISDTGTGVSYEQYF
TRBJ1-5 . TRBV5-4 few TGTGCCAGCAGCCGGGCAGGGGCCGGGCAGCCCCAGCATTTT CASSRAGAGQPQHF
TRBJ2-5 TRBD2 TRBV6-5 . TGTGCCAGCAGACCGGGACTAAGAGAGACCCAGTACTTC CASRPGLRETQYF
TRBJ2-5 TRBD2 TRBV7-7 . TGTGCTAGCAGCTTTTCCCCGGGGGAGGGAGAGACCCAGTACTTC CASSFSPGEGETQYF
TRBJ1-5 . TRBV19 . TGTGCCAGTAGTATAGCAGGCACACTCAGCAATCAGCCCCAGCATTTT CASSIAGTLSNQPQHF
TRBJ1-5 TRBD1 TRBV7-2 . TGTGCCAGCAGCTTACTGGCAGGGGGTGGCAATCAGCCCCAGCATTTT CASSLLAGGGNQPQHF
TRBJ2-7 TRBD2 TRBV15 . TGTGCCACCAGCAGTCAGTATAGCGGGATTGTAGAGCAGTACTTC CATSSQYSGIVEQYF
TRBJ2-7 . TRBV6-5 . TGTGCCAGCAGTTACACATCCTCCGGGCAGGGGGAGCAGTACTTC CASSYTSSGQGEQYF
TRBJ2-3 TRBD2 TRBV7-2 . TGTGCCAGCAGCATCGTAGCGGGAGGGCTGGATACGCAGTATTTT CASSIVAGGLDTQYF
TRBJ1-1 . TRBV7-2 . TGTGCCAGCAGCTTAGCGGAGGGCACTGAAGCTTTCTTT CASSLAEGTEAFF
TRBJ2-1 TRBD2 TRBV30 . TGTGCCTGGAGAGCTAGCGGGAGGGCTCACAATGAGCAGTTCTTC CAWRASGRAHNEQFF
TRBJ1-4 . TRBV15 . TGTGCCACCAGCAGAGAGCGAACTGAAAAACTGTTTTTT CATSRERTEKLFF
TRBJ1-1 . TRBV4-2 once TGTGCCAGCAGCAACAGGACAGATGAAGCTTTCTTT CASSNRTDEAFF
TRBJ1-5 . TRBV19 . TGTGCCAGTAGTATAGATCTCTTTGCAGCCGGGTATAGCAATCAGCCCCAGCATTTT CASSIDLFAAGYSNQPQHF
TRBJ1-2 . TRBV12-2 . TGTGCAAGTCGCTTAGCGTGGGGAGAGGGACAGGGCCGACGGGGCTATGGCTACACCTTC CASRLAWGEGQGRRGYGYTF
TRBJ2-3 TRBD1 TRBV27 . TGTGCCAGCAGCCCCGGGACAGGGAGTAGAGGAGATACGCAGTATTTT CASSPGTGSRGDTQYF
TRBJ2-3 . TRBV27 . TGTGCCAGCAGTTTATACCCGGGAGGCACAGATACGCAGTATTTT CASSLYPGGTDTQYF
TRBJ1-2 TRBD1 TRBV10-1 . TGCGCCCAGCGACCGGGACAGAATATATATGGCTACACCTTC CAQRPGQNIYGYTF
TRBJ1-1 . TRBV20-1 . TGCAGAGCGGCAGGGAACACTGAAGCTTTCTTT CRAAGNTEAFF
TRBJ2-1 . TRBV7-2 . TGTGCCAGCAGCTTGACTCAGTACCCCTACAATGAGCAGTTCTTC CASSLTQYPYNEQFF
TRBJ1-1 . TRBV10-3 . TGTGCCATCAGTACCGGGACTTTCTTGACTGAAGCTTTCTTT CAISTGTFLTEAFF
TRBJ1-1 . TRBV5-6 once TGTGCCAGCAGCTTGGAGTACATGAACACTGAAGCTTTCTTT CASSLEYMNTEAFF
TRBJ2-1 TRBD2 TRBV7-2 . TGTGCCAGCAGCTCACGACTAGCGGGAGGAGGGGAGCAGTTCTTC CASSSRLAGGGEQFF
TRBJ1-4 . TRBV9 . TGTGCCAGCAGCGTAGGGCAGGGAATGAATGAAAAACTGTTTTTT CASSVGQGMNEKLFF